Following are 19 T cell receptor beta chains from one sample sequenced in a study of T cells in Graves' hyperthyroidism and ophthalmopathy. The source material, RNA transcripts, was used to amplify TCR beta CDR3 regions. The HTBI primer set drove a first-round RT-PCR of the TCR CDR3. TCRdb re-derived calls from the multiplex PCR reads in MiXCR, one entry per CDR3 protein. In the table there are approximately 400,000 distinct CDR3 sequences, 14% to 15% of which are singletons. The sequenced sample consisted of blood. The receptors here all came from a woman under 40 with Graves' hyperthyroidism.

The rearrangement uses TRBV20-1 and TRBJ2-3; maybe TRBD2 (6 bases). Trimming took 4 bases from V and 4 from J, leaving 18 bases between them. This CDR3 has 15 amino acids. Germline V CDR1 and CDR2: DFQATT, SNEGSKA (reference sequence). The CDR3 spells CSAMPGVRYPDTQYF. The CDR3 nucleotides are TGCAGTGCTATGCCGGGGGTCAGGTATCCAGATACGCAGTATTTT.

This clonotype was counted many times. The rearrangement joins TRBV20-1 to TRBJ1-2, with 12 bases fitting TRBD1. Germline CDR1 reads DFQATT; CDR2 reads SNEGSKA (reference sequence). The CDR3 totals 14 residues. With 6 bases clipped from V and 3 bases from J, the junction kept 5 bases outside the gene matches. CDR3 in DNA: TGCAGTGCGTCGGGACAGGGGGCGGACTATGGCTACACCTTC. Amino acid sequence: CSASGQGADYGYTF.

This clonotype has a count of ten or more. This rearrangement joins TRBV11-2 to TRBJ2-7, with D unclear. The CDR3 runs 16 residues. Looked up from germline, CDR1 is SGHAT and CDR2 is FQNNGV. V was cut by 4 bases and J by 0 bases, with 16 bases left in between. The CDR3 sequence is CASSSVNILSSYEQYF. Written as DNA, the CDR3 is TGTGCCAGCAGCTCCGTCAATATTTTAAGCTCCTACGAGCAGTACTTC.

The sample holds a few counts of this clonotype. The V gene is TRBV30, the J gene TRBJ2-1; unclear D gene. CDR3 size: 11 residues. The germline V and J ends were trimmed by 0 bases and 10 bases, with 7 bases remaining between them. The germline gives CDR1 GTSNPN, CDR2 SVGIG (reference sequence). Written as DNA, the CDR3 is TGTGCCTGGAGTGTACCGCCCGAGCAGTTCTTC. It encodes CAWSVPPEQFF.

This clonotype was counted ten times or more. This chain uses TRBV28 with TRBJ2-5, with D perhaps matching TRBD2 (5 bases). The CDR3 loop spans 16 amino acids. V was cut by 3 bases and J by 2 bases, with 16 bases left in between. Germline CDR1 reads MDHEN; CDR2 reads SYDVKM. The CDR3 region is CASSFPQRSRQETQYF. CDR3 sequence (DNA): TGTGCCAGCAGTTTTCCACAGCGGAGCAGACAAGAGACCCAGTACTTC.

This clonotype was observed many times. This chain uses TRBV5-8 with TRBJ1-1; 9 bases map to TRBD1. The V and J ends lost 4 bases and 5 bases, in that order; junction bases with no gene match: 6. CDR3 length equals 14 residues. Germline lookup yields CDR1 SGHTS and CDR2 YDEGEE. CDR3 nucleotides: TGTGCCAGCAGCGTACAGGGGGCTGGAACTGAAGCTTTCTTT. As protein: CASSVQGAGTEAFF.

This clonotype came up a few times. The chain has TRBV5-5 and TRBJ1-2; D is undetermined. Per the germline V gene, CDR1 is SGHKS and CDR2 is YYEKEE (reference sequence). Between the trimmed V and J ends, which lost 0 bases and 6 bases, there was a span of 9 bases. CDR3 length: 13 residues. The CDR3 nucleotides are TGTGCCAGCAGCTTGGTCGCCTTGGATGGCTACACCTTC. Its protein product is CASSLVALDGYTF.

This clonotype was found many times. The rearrangement uses TRBV12-3 or TRBV12-4 and TRBJ2-5; D is undetermined. Trimming took 6 bases from V and 4 from J, leaving 15 bases between them. The CDR3 runs to 14 residues. The CDR3 spells CASSWVEGRETQYF. The CDR3 DNA reads as TGTGCCAGCAGCTGGGTCGAAGGCCGAGAGACCCAGTACTTC.

The chain joins TRBV5-4 to TRBJ2-7; tentative D call: TRBD2 (5 bases). CDR3 length equals 15 residues. Germline V CDR1 and CDR2: SGHNT, YYREEE (reference sequence). Trimming stripped 1 base from V and 7 bases from J, with 18 bases between. CDR3 nucleotides: TGTGCCAGCAGCTTGAGGAGGTCCGAATACAATGAGCAGTACTTC. Encoded protein: CASSLRRSEYNEQYF.

This clonotype turned up a few times. The chain employs TRBV7-9 and TRBJ2-1; the match to TRBD2 covers 14 bases. Trimming at V came to 6 bases and at J to 8 bases, leaving 9 bases not matched to a gene. Germline V gives CDR1 SEHNR, CDR2 FQNEAQ (reference sequence). This CDR3 has 16 residues. This CDR3 is CASRSGTSGSSHEQFF. CDR3 in DNA: TGTGCCAGCAGATCCGGGACTAGCGGGAGTAGTCATGAGCAGTTCTTC.

This clonotype was detected many times. The gene calls are TRBV2 and TRBJ2-7, with no clear D. From germline, CDR1 is SNHLY and CDR2 FYNNEI. CDR3 length: 12 amino acids. The V and J ends lost 7 bases and 3 bases respectively, with 10 bases between them. CDR3 bases: TGTGCCAGCAAAAGGAATTTCTACGAGCAGTACTTC. Translation: CASKRNFYEQYF.

In its sample, this clonotype was seen many times. The V and J genes are TRBV30 and TRBJ2-7; 8 bases are shared with TRBD1. The CDR3 is 13 amino acids. V dropped 1 base and J dropped 5; count of bases not matched to a gene: 4. Germline V gene lookup returns CDR1 GTSNPN and CDR2 SVGIG (reference sequence). CDR3 in DNA: TGTGCCTGGAGTGCCGTCAGGGGGCACGAGCAGTACTTC. Its protein is CAWSAVRGHEQYF. The variable domain in full, with the rest retrieved from reference TRBV30 and TRBJ2-7, is SQTIHQWPATLVQPVGSPLSLECTVEGTSNPNLYWYRQAAGRGLQLLFYSVGIGQISSEVPQNLSASRPQDRQFILSSKKLLLSDSGFYLCAWSAVRGHEQYFGPGTRLTVT.

This clonotype was seen repeatedly, ten times or more. The chain employs TRBV20-1 and TRBJ2-1, with TRBD2 matching 10 bases. The length of the CDR3 is 16 residues. Trimming at V came to 2 bases and at J to 0 bases, leaving 4 bases not matched to a gene. Germline V gene sequence: CDR1 DFQATT, CDR2 SNEGSKA (reference sequence). The DNA for the CDR3 is TGCAGTGCTAGACGGACTAGCGGCAGCTCCTACAATGAGCAGTTCTTC. Translated, it gives CSARRTSGSSYNEQFF.

This clonotype has at least ten counts. V and J are TRBV28 and TRBJ2-7; D gene ambiguous. The CDR3 sequence is 16 residues long. In germline, CDR1 is MDHEN, CDR2 SYDVKM. The V end lost 7 bases, the J end lost 1 base, and 20 bases lay between the germline ends. DNA for the CDR3: TGTGCCAGCATCGACGAAGGAGCGAGGCGTTCCTACGAGCAGTACTTC. It encodes CASIDEGARRSYEQYF.

Ten or more counts support this clonotype. V is TRBV5-1 and J is TRBJ2-1; D is tentatively TRBD1 or TRBD2 (6 bases each). Per the germline V gene, CDR1 is SGHRS and CDR2 is YFSETQ. V lost 0 bases to trimming and J lost 2 bases, with 9 bases between them. This CDR3 has 15 residues. CDR3 amino acids: CASSLAGGAYNEQFF. CDR3 DNA sequence: TGCGCCAGCAGCTTGGCCGGGGGCGCCTACAATGAGCAGTTCTTC.

There are many counts of this clonotype. This CDR3 is CSARRLETGELFF. The CDR3, as DNA: TGCAGTGCTAGAAGGCTTGAGACCGGGGAGCTGTTTTTT. The chain carries TRBV20-1 and TRBJ2-2; D not resolved. The V gene lost 2 bases and the J gene lost 5 bases, with 9 bases spanning the gap. Germline V CDR1 and CDR2: DFQATT, SNEGSKA (reference sequence). The CDR3 has 13 residues.

CDR3: CASSPQPPQETQYF. The CDR3 nucleotides are TGCGCCAGCAGCCCCCAACCTCCCCAAGAGACCCAGTACTTC. The V call is TRBV5-1, the J call TRBJ2-5; no clear D. The germline V and J ends were trimmed by 4 bases and 1 base, with 11 bases remaining between them. The length of the CDR3 is 14 residues. Germline V gene data show CDR1 as SGHRS and CDR2 as YFSETQ.

The rearrangement links TRBV9 to TRBJ2-1; D not resolved. Trimming shortened V by 4 bases and J by 0 bases, and 17 bases separated the two germline ends. Germline assignment: CDR1 SGDLS and CDR2 YYNGEE. The CDR3 sequence is 17 residues long. CDR3 nucleotides: TGTGCCAGCAGCCCCCCCCGACTGCTGAGCTCCTACAATGAGCAGTTCTTC. Translating gives CASSPPRLLSSYNEQFF.

This clonotype was counted only a few times. The chain carries TRBV12-3 or TRBV12-4 and TRBJ2-2; perhaps TRBD1 as D (5 bases). Trimming pared 4 bases from V and 1 base from J, leaving 7 bases between. The CDR3 spans 14 residues. In DNA form, the CDR3 reads TGTGCCAGCAGTTCAGGGAAGAACACCGGGGAGCTGTTTTTT. Encoded protein: CASSSGKNTGELFF.